This section outlines one TCR beta chain sequence together with its context. No antigen is known for it. Germline V gene data show CDR1 as SGHRS and CDR2 as YFSETQ. This CDR3 region has 15 residues. Trimming stripped 1 base from V and 1 base from J, with 11 bases between. These data belong to a study of T cells in tumors after PD-1 blockade. Study-wide results and caveats: Clonal replacement appeared only between pre- and post-treatment samples. Squamous carcinoma: roughly 50% of expanded exhausted clones novel, versus 29% of other expanded CD8+ clones.

The table came from immunoSEQ multiplex PCR; TCRdb's copy has only in-frame clones and leaves some out. The sample lists about 13,000 clones, nearly 65% occurring once. The material was tumor tissue, obtained before anti-PD-1 treatment. The clonotype comes from a human donor with cutaneous squamous cell carcinoma. This chain links TRBV5-1 with TRBJ1-1, with D perhaps TRBD1 (5 bases). The CDR3 sequence is CASSLQGSANTEAFF. The CDR3 DNA follows: TGCGCCAGCAGCTTGCAGGGTTCCGCGAACACTGAAGCTTTCTTT.